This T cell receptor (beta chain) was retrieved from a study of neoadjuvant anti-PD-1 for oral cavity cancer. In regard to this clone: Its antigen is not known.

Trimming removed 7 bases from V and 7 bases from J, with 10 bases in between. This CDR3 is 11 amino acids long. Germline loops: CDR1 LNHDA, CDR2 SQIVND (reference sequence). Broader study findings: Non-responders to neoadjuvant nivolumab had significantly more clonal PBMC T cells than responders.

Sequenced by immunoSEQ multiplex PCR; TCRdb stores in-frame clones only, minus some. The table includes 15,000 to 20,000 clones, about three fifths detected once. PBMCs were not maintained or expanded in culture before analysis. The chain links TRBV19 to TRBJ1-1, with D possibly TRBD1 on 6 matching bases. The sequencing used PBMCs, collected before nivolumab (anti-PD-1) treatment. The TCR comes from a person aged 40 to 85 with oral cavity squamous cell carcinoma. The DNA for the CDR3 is TGTGCCAGTAAGGGACAAGGTGAAGCTTTCTTT. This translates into CASKGQGEAFF.